This entry is about one T cell receptor beta chain. TCRdb's table, derived via immunoSEQ multiplex PCR, lists solely in-frame clones and lacks some. The sample includes more than 85,000 clones, more than 60% seen only once; the top ten take less than 25%. This sample is drawn from a study of blood T cell repertoires in COVID-19. This CDR3 has 17 residues. What was sequenced was peripheral blood. This rearrangement joins TRBV21-1 to TRBJ2-1; the table gives TRBD2 as D, unverified against the DNA. TRBV21-1 is given as a pseudogene. This receptor was obtained from a man between 65 and 85 years old with acute or convalescent COVID-19. The CDR3, as DNA: TGTGCCAGCAGCAAAGCTCTCGGACTAGCGGGAGAAAACCCGCAGTTCTTC. Translation: CASSKALGLAGENPQFF.